This T cell receptor beta chain stems from a study of blood T cells in healthy people across ages. The CDR3 runs 12 residues. Trimming took 6 bases from V and 4 from J, leaving 8 bases between them. The second PCR ran about 6 to 11 cycles with a sample-barcoded 5' primer and J-beta primers. One entry per CDR3 protein, called by TCRdb with MiXCR from the 5' RACE reads. This repertoire shows roughly 730,000 distinct CDR3 sequences, about 61% found once; its top ten account for around a quarter. This clonotype was picked up one time. This may be a read error, as it is one base from a much larger clone. Sequencing was done on a sample of blood. This receptor was obtained from a man aged 40-49 years in good health. The rearrangement joins TRBV12-3 or TRBV12-4 to TRBJ2-3; D unclear. Here the CDR3 reads CASRFRADTQYF. For the CDR3, the DNA is TGTGCCAGCAGATTTAGGGCAGATACGCAGTATTTT.